This section outlines one TCR beta chain sequence together with its context. Its antigen is unidentified. This specimen comes from a study of cytomegalovirus exposure and HLA in healthy donors. A multiplex PCR was run with 60 Vbeta primers and 13 Jbeta primers. The protocol was immunoSEQ multiplex PCR, while the TCRdb copy is restricted to in-frame clones and leaves out a portion. Among 84,000 or so clones listed, roughly three quarters were seen once. Trimming removed 5 bases at V and 4 bases at J, with 10 bases between. The CDR3 extends over 12 amino acids. The V gene's germline CDR1 is SGHRS and CDR2 YFSETQ. Study-level results: Testing in vitro showed a few CMV-associated chains specific for CMV antigens. TCR beta V- and J-gene trimming, according to a later analysis, was linked to a missense DCLRE1C variant.

The origin of this receptor is a man aged 25 to 40 in good health and CMV-seronegative. The rearrangement links TRBV5-1 to TRBJ2-7; D is perhaps TRBD2 (6 bases). Specimen: PBMCs. CDR3 region: CASRGGRYEQYF. The CDR3, as DNA: TGCGCCAGCAGGGGGGGACGTTACGAGCAGTACTTC. Looking up the rest from reference TRBV5-1 and TRBJ2-7 gives the full variable domain: KAGVTQTPRYLIKTRGQQVTLSCSPISGHRSVSWYQQTPGQGLQFLFEYFSETQRNKGNFPGRFSGRQFSNSRSEMNVSTLELGDSALYLCASRGGRYEQYFGPGTRLTVT.